The clone carrying this T cell receptor (beta chain) was detected ten times or more. Its antigen is still unknown. The data belong to a study of Graves' ophthalmopathy and Graves' hyperthyroidism. Study overall: There was a collection of peripheral blood at initial diagnosis, before any treatment. Regarding the study as a whole: Blood shared most expanded thyroid clonotypes above 0.001 frequency.

V dropped 0 bases and J dropped 0; count of bases not matched to a gene: 12. This CDR3 has 19 residues. From germline, CDR1 is MNHEY and CDR2 SVGEGT. Patients with other autoimmune diseases, uncontrolled infections, pregnancy or lactation were excluded. As diagnostic evidence, clinical symptoms, serum thyroxine, TRAb, thyroid ultrasound and orbital computed tomography were relied upon. Amplification from RNA transcripts yielded the TCR beta CDR3 regions. HTBI-primed RT-PCR formed the first round, and a multiplex PCR formed the second. TCRdb itself ran the multiplex PCR reads through MiXCR, one entry per CDR3 protein. The table records under 200,000 distinct CDR3 sequences, about 40% of them present only once.

The specimen sequenced was peripheral blood. The chain recombines TRBV6-2 or TRBV6-3 with TRBJ2-7; 9 bases fit TRBD2. The source of this sequence is a woman in her forties with Graves' ophthalmopathy. CDR3 residues: CASSYSATGGRALSYEQYF. The CDR3 DNA reads as TGTGCCAGCAGTTACTCGGCTACGGGCGGGAGGGCCCTCTCCTACGAGCAGTACTTC.